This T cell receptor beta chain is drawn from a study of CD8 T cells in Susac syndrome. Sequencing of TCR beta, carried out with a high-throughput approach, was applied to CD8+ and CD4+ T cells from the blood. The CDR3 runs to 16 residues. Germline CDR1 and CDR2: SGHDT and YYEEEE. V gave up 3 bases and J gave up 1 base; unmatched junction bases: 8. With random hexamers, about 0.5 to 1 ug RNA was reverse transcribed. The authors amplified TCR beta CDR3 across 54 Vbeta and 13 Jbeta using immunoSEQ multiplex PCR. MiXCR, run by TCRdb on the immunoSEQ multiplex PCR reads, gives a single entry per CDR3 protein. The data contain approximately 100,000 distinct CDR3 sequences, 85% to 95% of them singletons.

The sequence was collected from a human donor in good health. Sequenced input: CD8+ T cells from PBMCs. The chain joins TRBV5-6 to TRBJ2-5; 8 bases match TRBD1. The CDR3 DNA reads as TGTGCCAGCAGCTCAGAACCGGGACAGGCCCAAGAGACCCAGTACTTC. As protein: CASSSEPGQAQETQYF.